The TCR beta chain described here comes from a study of blood T cell repertoires in COVID-19. Produced via immunoSEQ multiplex PCR; TCRdb's table is partial and in-frame only. This table holds fewer than 250,000 clones, almost 90% found once. The participants were between roughly 18 and 89 years old and came from some 23 US areas. Sequencing was carried out using PBMCs or T cells enriched from blood (not recorded which). This clonotype originated in a woman aged 50 to 60 with acute COVID-19.

As DNA, the CDR3 is TGTGCCAGCAGTTTAGACAGGGGTTACGAGCAGTACTTC. Protein sequence: CASSLDRGYEQYF. The chain uses TRBV27 and TRBJ2-7, with 8 bases aligning to TRBD1. The V gene's germline CDR1 is MNHEY and CDR2 SMNVEV (reference sequence). The junction had 1 base not matched to a gene; V was cut back by 2 bases and J by 4 bases. The CDR3 spans 13 residues.